Following are 29 T cell receptor beta chains from one sample sequenced in a study of T-cell memory formation after mild COVID-19. One entry per CDR3 protein results from TCRdb running MiXCR on the 5' RACE reads. Of over 300,000 distinct CDR3 sequences listed, 20% to 25% are singletons. Sequenced sample: PBMCs or a T cell subset sorted from them (not recorded which). The origin of the receptors is a young man who had mild COVID-19 (a few samples of this study predate the infection). Cell type and time point are not known.

This clonotype was observed a few times. The rearrangement uses TRBV5-8 and TRBJ1-4; D is undetermined. Per germline, CDR1 SGHTS and CDR2 YDEGEE. V was trimmed by 0 bases and J by 1 base, leaving 10 bases between them. This CDR3 region has 16 residues. CDR3 sequence: CASSLGYWGTNEKLFF. As DNA, the CDR3 is TGTGCCAGCAGCTTGGGGTACTGGGGAACTAATGAAAAACTGTTTTTT. Combining the CDR3 with reference TRBV5-8 and TRBJ1-4 gives the whole variable domain EAGVTQSPTHLIKTRGQQATLRCSPISGHTSVYWYQQALGLGLQFLLWYDEGEERNRGNFPPRFSGRQFPNYSSELNVNALELEDSALYLCASSLGYWGTNEKLFFGSGTQLSVL.

This clonotype was counted at least ten times. The chain combines TRBV27 with TRBJ1-2; the D is unclear. Germline lookup yields CDR1 MNHEY and CDR2 SMNVEV (reference sequence). The CDR3 sequence is 16 residues long. The V gene lost 6 bases and the J gene lost 0 bases, with 17 bases spanning the gap. The CDR3 DNA reads TGTGCCAGCAGGGGATTGTGGGGAGAGCCTAACTATGGCTACACCTTC. It specifies CASRGLWGEPNYGYTF.

This clonotype was counted a few times. The gene calls are TRBV4-3 and TRBJ1-2; 7 bases agree with TRBD1. V lost 1 base, J lost 2 bases, and 4 bases stayed unmatched. The CDR3 length is 15 residues. Per the germline V gene, CDR1 is LGHNA and CDR2 is YSLEER. In DNA, the CDR3 is TGCGCCAGCAGCCAAGGGGGACAGTCAAACTATGGCTACACCTTC. Translating it yields CASSQGGQSNYGYTF.

This clonotype was counted many times. This chain joins TRBV6-6 and TRBJ2-7; D is ambiguous. In germline, CDR1 is MNHNY, CDR2 SVGAGI (reference sequence). The CDR3 is 11 amino acids. The V gene lost 5 bases and the J gene lost 5 bases, with 7 bases spanning the gap. The CDR3 DNA is TGTGCCAGCAGTCACCTGAACGAGCAGTACTTC. This gives the protein CASSHLNEQYF.

The table lists this clonotype with a few counts. The chain is built from TRBV28 and TRBJ2-6; D perhaps matches TRBD2 (5 bases). Looked up from germline, CDR1 is MDHEN and CDR2 is SYDVKM. This CDR3 is built from 11 residues. V dropped 10 bases and J dropped 4 bases, with 5 bases sitting between them. CDR3 nucleotide sequence: TGTGCCACGGGAGGGGCCAACGTCCTGACTTTC. Protein: CATGGANVLTF.

The sample holds a few counts of this clonotype. The CDR3 here is CASSTGGATGELFF. Written as DNA, the CDR3 is TGTGCCAGCAGTACAGGGGGCGCCACCGGGGAGCTGTTTTTT. J is TRBJ2-2 and V is TRBV12-3 or TRBV12-4; 9 bases are a match to TRBD1. V shed 5 bases, J shed 4 bases, and the junction held 2 bases outside the gene matches. CDR3 length: 14 residues.

This clonotype was observed a handful of times. V and J are TRBV5-1 and TRBJ1-1; 8 bases align to TRBD1. From germline, CDR1 is SGHRS and CDR2 YFSETQ. CDR3 length equals 14 residues. J was trimmed by 4 bases and V by 7 bases; bases with no gene match: 9. DNA of the CDR3: TGCGCCAGCGGGTCCTGGGACAGGAGCACTGAAGCTTTCTTT. Its protein is CASGSWDRSTEAFF.

This rearrangement joins TRBV5-1 to TRBJ1-1; D may be TRBD1 (6 bases). CDR1 SGHRS and CDR2 YFSETQ come from the germline V gene. There are 14 residues in the CDR3. V dropped 3 bases and J dropped 4 bases, with 13 bases sitting between them. The CDR3 spells CASSSATGSTEAFF. In nucleotides, the CDR3 is TGCGCCAGCAGCTCAGCTACAGGGTCCACTGAAGCTTTCTTT.

V usage is TRBV27 and J usage is TRBJ2-3; 12 positions match TRBD2. CDR3 length: 17 amino acids. The germline CDR1 and CDR2 sequences are MNHEY and SMNVEV (reference sequence). The ends lost 2 bases at V and 4 bases at J; junction bases unmatched: 7. The CDR3 bases are TGTGCCAGCAGTTTACAAAAACTAGCGGGGGGCGCAGATACGCAGTATTTT. Protein: CASSLQKLAGGADTQYF.

This clonotype occurred once. This chain links TRBV19 with TRBJ1-2, with 7 bases fitting TRBD1. V was clipped by 5 bases and J by 7 bases; unmatched bases: 7. This CDR3 region has 13 residues. Germline V gives CDR1 LNHDA, CDR2 SQIVND (reference sequence). CDR3 bases: TGTGCCAGTAGTTCGATGACAGGGATTGGCTACACCTTC. Its protein is CASSSMTGIGYTF.

V and J are TRBV5-1 and TRBJ2-7, with TRBD2 as a possible D gene (6 bases). This CDR3 spans 16 amino acids. The germline V gene has CDR1 SGHRS and CDR2 YFSETQ. Trimming cost V 5 bases and J 2 bases, with 20 bases left between them. The CDR3 bases are TGCGCCAGCAGTTACGGAACCGGGACGGGAGCCTACGAGCAGTACTTC. Protein sequence: CASSYGTGTGAYEQYF.

Only a few counts were recorded for this clonotype. This chain links TRBV5-1 with TRBJ2-7, with 10 bases that match TRBD1. This CDR3 has 16 amino acids. J was trimmed by 6 bases and V by 4 bases; bases with no gene match: 13. From germline, CDR1 is SGHRS and CDR2 YFSETQ. As DNA, the CDR3 is TGCGCCAGCAGCGCCTCGCCCGGGACAGGGGTTGGCGAGCAGTACGTC. The encoded protein is CASSASPGTGVGEQYV.

The sample holds a few counts of this clonotype. The J gene is TRBJ2-7, the V gene TRBV7-9; no reliable D call. Trimming left V 1 base short and J 7 bases short, with 17 bases between. This CDR3 has 15 amino acids. The germline gives CDR1 SEHNR, CDR2 FQNEAQ (reference sequence). CDR3 amino acids: CASSLGSGLPQEQYF. CDR3 coding DNA: TGTGCCAGCAGCTTAGGCTCCGGCCTCCCGCAAGAGCAGTACTTC.

The DNA of the CDR3 is TGCAGTGCCCAGAATGACGTGAACACTGAAGCTTTCTTT. Its protein is CSAQNDVNTEAFF. The V and J genes are TRBV20-1 and TRBJ1-1, with no clear D. Trimming pared 6 bases from V and 0 bases from J, leaving 11 bases between. CDR3 size: 13 residues. In germline, CDR1 is DFQATT, CDR2 SNEGSKA (reference sequence).

The chain has TRBV6-5 and TRBJ1-3; D is possibly TRBD1 (5 bases). Germline V gene sequence: CDR1 MNHEY, CDR2 SVGAGI. V was shortened by 6 bases and J by 7 bases, with 7 bases between the two germline ends. The CDR3 length is 11 residues. The CDR3 DNA is TGTGCCAGCAGAGAGGGGAACACCATATATTTT. Translation: CASREGNTIYF.

This chain links TRBV28 with TRBJ2-7; perhaps D is TRBD1 or TRBD2 (6 bases each). The CDR3 runs to 15 residues. V was pared by 2 bases and J by 3 bases, with 14 bases between. The germline gives CDR1 MDHEN, CDR2 SYDVKM. CDR3 residues: CASSLVRGQGYEQYF. In nucleotides, the CDR3 is TGTGCCAGCAGTTTAGTCCGGGGGCAGGGCTACGAGCAGTACTTC.

CDR3 residues: CASSQTWTSSSQHF. For the CDR3, the DNA is TGCGCCAGCAGCCAGACCTGGACCAGCTCGTCCCAGCATTTT. V and J are TRBV4-1 and TRBJ1-5; D gene unclear. Germline-derived CDR1 and CDR2 are MGHRA and YSYEKL. V lost 3 bases and J lost 11, with 17 bases in between. This CDR3 region has 14 residues.

This clonotype was picked up a small number of times. J is TRBJ2-2 and V is TRBV6-2 or TRBV6-3; TRBD1 aligns across 12 bases. The CDR3 runs 16 residues. Trimming cost V 5 bases and J 7 bases; bases outside gene matches: 8. Germline CDR1 MNHEY, CDR2 SVGEGT. CDR3 DNA: TGTGCCAGCAGTCATCCGGGACAGGGGGCGGTCGGGGAGCTGTTTTTT. It codes for CASSHPGQGAVGELFF.

This clonotype came up a few times. The chain combines TRBV29-1 with TRBJ1-1, with D uncertain. The CDR3 runs to 15 residues. Germline V gives CDR1 SQVTM, CDR2 ANQGSEA. The germline V and J ends were trimmed by 2 bases and 4 bases, with 17 bases remaining between them. CDR3 sequence (DNA): TGCAGCGTTGAACGGAGACGAGTTATGGGCACTGAAGCTTTCTTT. Residues: CSVERRRVMGTEAFF.

In its sample, this clonotype was seen a few times. J is TRBJ2-2 and V is TRBV7-9; 9 bases line up with TRBD1. Looked up from germline, CDR1 is SEHNR and CDR2 is FQNEAQ (reference sequence). This CDR3 has 17 amino acids. V shed 6 bases, J shed 7 bases, and the junction held 15 bases outside the gene matches. The CDR3 spells CASSRPPGQGSFGELFF. The DNA of the CDR3 is TGTGCCAGCAGTCGTCCTCCGGGACAGGGAAGTTTCGGGGAGCTGTTTTTT.

The table lists this clonotype with a few counts. This chain joins TRBV7-8 and TRBJ2-3, with D possibly TRBD1 on 6 matching bases. Trimming shortened V by 7 bases and J by 3 bases, and 11 bases separated the two germline ends. The CDR3 is 13 amino acids. Germline lookup yields CDR1 SGHVS and CDR2 FQNEAQ. The CDR3 DNA is TGTGCCAGCAAGGGGGTCGGAACAGATACGCAGTATTTT. Amino acid sequence: CASKGVGTDTQYF.

This clonotype was detected only a few times. The chain employs TRBV7-2 and TRBJ2-7; 7 bases line up with TRBD1. This CDR3 is built from 14 residues. V was clipped by 5 bases and J by 3 bases; unmatched bases: 7. CDR1 and CDR2 from the germline V gene are SGHTA and FQGNSA. The CDR3 DNA is TGTGCCAGCAGCGCACCGGGACAGAACTACGAGCAGTACTTC. Amino acids: CASSAPGQNYEQYF.

This clonotype was seen a handful of times. The rearrangement uses TRBV12-3 or TRBV12-4 and TRBJ2-2; D is uncertain. This CDR3 contains 14 residues. The ends were cut back, 8 bases at V and 3 bases at J, with 13 bases in the middle. The CDR3 loop is CASRTDLDTGELFF. DNA for the CDR3: TGTGCCAGCCGGACGGATCTAGACACCGGGGAGCTGTTTTTT.

This clonotype came up once. The chain couples TRBV14 to TRBJ2-7, with a possible D match to TRBD2 (5 bases). CDR3 length: 15 residues. Germline CDR1 is SGHDN and CDR2 is FVKESK. V lost 5 bases to trimming and J lost 5 bases, with 19 bases between them. CDR3 nucleotides: TGTGCCAGCAGCTGGCGGGCTTCTCGCGCCGACGAGCAGTACTTC. Residues: CASSWRASRADEQYF.

This chain links TRBV6-5 with TRBJ1-2, with D hard to call. CDR3 length: 12 amino acids. V was cut by 4 bases and J by 8 bases, with 11 bases left in between. Germline CDR1 MNHEY, CDR2 SVGAGI. The CDR3 spells CASSSAPGGYTF. Written as DNA, the CDR3 is TGTGCCAGCAGTTCGGCGCCCGGAGGCTACACCTTC.

The V and J genes are TRBV11-3 and TRBJ2-1; the D gene could be TRBD1 or TRBD2 (5 bases each). CDR1 is SGHNT and CDR2 is YENEEA in the germline V gene. Trimming took 3 bases from V and 1 from J, leaving 10 bases between them. This CDR3 has 15 amino acids. The CDR3 loop reads CASSFRDGSYNEQFF. CDR3 nucleotide sequence: TGTGCCAGCAGCTTCAGGGACGGATCCTACAATGAGCAGTTCTTC.

This clonotype was seen a handful of times. This chain connects TRBV20-1 to TRBJ2-7; D might be TRBD1 (6 bases). Trimming removed 2 bases from V and 3 bases from J, with 14 bases in between. Germline V gene data show CDR1 as DFQATT and CDR2 as SNEGSKA (reference sequence). CDR3 length equals 14 residues. In nucleotides, the CDR3 is TGCAGTGCTAGATTTAACAGGGCGGGCTACGAGCAGTACTTC. This gives the protein CSARFNRAGYEQYF.

The chain joins TRBV7-2 to TRBJ1-5; D may be TRBD1 (5 bases). Looked up from germline, CDR1 is SGHTA and CDR2 is FQGNSA. Trimming shortened V by 1 base and J by 4 bases, and 11 bases separated the two germline ends. The CDR3 is 15 residues long. CDR3 loop: CASSLDWGENQPQHF. Here the CDR3 DNA reads TGTGCCAGCAGCTTAGATTGGGGGGAAAATCAGCCCCAGCATTTT.

The rearrangement links TRBV20-1 to TRBJ2-3, with 7 bases matching TRBD2. The trim removed 2 bases at V and 0 bases at J, leaving 5 bases unmatched. This CDR3 has 15 amino acids. Germline CDR1 is DFQATT and CDR2 is SNEGSKA (reference sequence). The CDR3 spells CSARSGVPSTDTQYF. The CDR3 coding sequence is TGCAGTGCTAGAAGCGGGGTCCCGAGCACAGATACGCAGTATTTT.